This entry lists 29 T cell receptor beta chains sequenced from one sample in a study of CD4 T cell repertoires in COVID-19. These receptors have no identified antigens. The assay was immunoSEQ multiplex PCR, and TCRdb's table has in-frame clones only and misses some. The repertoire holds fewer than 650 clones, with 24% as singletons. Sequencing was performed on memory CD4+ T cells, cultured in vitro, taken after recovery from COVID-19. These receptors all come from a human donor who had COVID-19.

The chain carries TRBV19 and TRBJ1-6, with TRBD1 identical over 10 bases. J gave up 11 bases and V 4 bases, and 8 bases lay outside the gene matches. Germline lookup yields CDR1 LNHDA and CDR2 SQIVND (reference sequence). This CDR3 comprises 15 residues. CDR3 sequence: CASSTGTGVGPPLHF. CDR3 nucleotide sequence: TGTGCCAGTAGTACCGGGACAGGGGTAGGGCCACCCCTCCACTTT. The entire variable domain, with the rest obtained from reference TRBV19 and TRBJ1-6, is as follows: DGGITQSPKYLFRKEGQNVTLSCEQNLNHDAMYWYRQDPGQGLRLIYYSQIVNDFQKGDIAEGYSVSREKKESFPLTVTSAQKNPTAFYLCASSTGTGVGPPLHFGNGTRLTVT.

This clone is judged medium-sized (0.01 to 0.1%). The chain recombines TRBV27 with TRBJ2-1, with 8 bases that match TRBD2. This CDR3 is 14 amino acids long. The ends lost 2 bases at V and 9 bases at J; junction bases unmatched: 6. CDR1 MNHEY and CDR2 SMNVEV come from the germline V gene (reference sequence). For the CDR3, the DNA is TGTGCCAGCAGTTTACGAACTAGCGGCGGTGAGCAGTTCTTC. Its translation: CASSLRTSGGEQFF.

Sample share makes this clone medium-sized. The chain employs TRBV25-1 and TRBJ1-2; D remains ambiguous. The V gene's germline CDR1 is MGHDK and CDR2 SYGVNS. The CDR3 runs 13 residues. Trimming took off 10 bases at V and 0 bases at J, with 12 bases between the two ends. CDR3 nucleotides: TGTGCCACCTCCCCGGGAGCTAACTATGGCTACACCTTC. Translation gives CATSPGANYGYTF.

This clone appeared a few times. Here the CDR3 DNA reads TGTGCCACCAGCAGAGATCGGGCCTACACTGAAGCTTTCTTT. The encoded protein is CATSRDRAYTEAFF. This chain uses TRBV15 with TRBJ1-1; unclear D gene. V lost 0 bases and J lost 3, with 8 bases in between. Germline CDR1 and CDR2: LNHNV and YYDKDF (reference sequence). This CDR3 contains 14 residues.

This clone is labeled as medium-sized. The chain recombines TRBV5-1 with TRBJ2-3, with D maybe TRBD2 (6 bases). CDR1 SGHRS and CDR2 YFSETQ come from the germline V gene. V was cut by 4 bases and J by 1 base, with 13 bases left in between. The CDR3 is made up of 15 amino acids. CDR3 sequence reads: CASSEMGGGTDTQYF. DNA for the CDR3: TGCGCCAGCAGCGAGATGGGGGGAGGCACAGATACGCAGTATTTT. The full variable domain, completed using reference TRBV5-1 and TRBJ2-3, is KAGVTQTPRYLIKTRGQQVTLSCSPISGHRSVSWYQQTPGQGLQFLFEYFSETQRNKGNFPGRFSGRQFSNSRSEMNVSTLELGDSALYLCASSEMGGGTDTQYFGPGTRLTVL.

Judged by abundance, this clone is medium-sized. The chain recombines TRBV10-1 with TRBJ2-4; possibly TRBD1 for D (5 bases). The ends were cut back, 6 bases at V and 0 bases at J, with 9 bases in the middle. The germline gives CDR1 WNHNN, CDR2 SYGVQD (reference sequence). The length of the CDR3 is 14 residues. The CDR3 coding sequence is TGCGCCAGCAGCGCGACAGTAGCCAAAAACATTCAGTACTTC. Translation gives CASSATVAKNIQYF.

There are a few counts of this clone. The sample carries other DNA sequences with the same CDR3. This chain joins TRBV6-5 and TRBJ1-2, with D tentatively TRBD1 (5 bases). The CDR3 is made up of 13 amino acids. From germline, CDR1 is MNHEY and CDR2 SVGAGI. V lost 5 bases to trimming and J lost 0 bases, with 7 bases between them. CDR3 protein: CASSRGANYGYTF. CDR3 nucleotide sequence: TGTGCCAGCAGTCGGGGGGCTAACTATGGCTACACCTTC.

Here the CDR3 DNA reads TGTGCCAGCACCCGGGGGAGCAATCAGCCCCAGCATTTT. Amino acid sequence: CASTRGSNQPQHF. The chain recombines TRBV27 with TRBJ1-5; a possible D gene is TRBD1 (5 bases). The CDR3 runs 13 residues. Germline values: CDR1 MNHEY, CDR2 SMNVEV (reference sequence). Trimming stripped 7 bases from V and 1 base from J, with 8 bases between.

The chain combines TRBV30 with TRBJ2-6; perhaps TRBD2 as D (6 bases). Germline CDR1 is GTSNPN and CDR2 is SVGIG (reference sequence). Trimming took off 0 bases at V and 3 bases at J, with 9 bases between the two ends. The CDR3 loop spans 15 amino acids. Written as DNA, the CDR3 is TGTGCCTGGAGTGTGGGGGGAGATGGGGCCAACGTCCTGACTTTC. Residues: CAWSVGGDGANVLTF.

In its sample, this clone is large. CDR3 bases: TGTGCCAGCAGTTCCCCGAGGGGGCTCTCTGGAAACACCATATATTTT. It encodes CASSSPRGLSGNTIYF. This chain links TRBV28 with TRBJ1-3; 7 positions agree with TRBD1. The V and J ends lost 4 bases and 0 bases, in that order; junction bases with no gene match: 6. CDR3 length equals 16 residues. The germline CDR1 and CDR2 sequences are MDHEN and SYDVKM.

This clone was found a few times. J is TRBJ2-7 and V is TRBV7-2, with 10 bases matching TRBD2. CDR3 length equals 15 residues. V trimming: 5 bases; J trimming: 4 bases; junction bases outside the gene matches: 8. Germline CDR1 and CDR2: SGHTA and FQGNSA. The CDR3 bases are TGTGCCAGCAGCCGGAGCGGGAGGGGCTATTACGAGCAGTACTTC. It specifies CASSRSGRGYYEQYF.

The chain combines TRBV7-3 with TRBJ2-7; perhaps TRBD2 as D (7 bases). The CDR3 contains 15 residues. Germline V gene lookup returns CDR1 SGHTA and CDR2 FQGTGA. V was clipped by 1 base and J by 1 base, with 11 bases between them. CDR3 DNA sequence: TGTGCCAGCAGCTTAAAGGGGGGGACGTCCTACGAGCAGTACTTC. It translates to CASSLKGGTSYEQYF.

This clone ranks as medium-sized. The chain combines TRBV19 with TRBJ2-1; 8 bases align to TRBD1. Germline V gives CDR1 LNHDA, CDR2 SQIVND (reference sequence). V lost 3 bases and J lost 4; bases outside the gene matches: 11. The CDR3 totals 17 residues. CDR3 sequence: CASSIQHRQGRYNEQFF. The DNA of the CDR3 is TGTGCCAGTAGTATTCAGCACAGACAGGGGAGATACAATGAGCAGTTCTTC. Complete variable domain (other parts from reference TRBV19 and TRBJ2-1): DGGITQSPKYLFRKEGQNVTLSCEQNLNHDAMYWYRQDPGQGLRLIYYSQIVNDFQKGDIAEGYSVSREKKESFPLTVTSAQKNPTAFYLCASSIQHRQGRYNEQFFGPGTRLTVL.

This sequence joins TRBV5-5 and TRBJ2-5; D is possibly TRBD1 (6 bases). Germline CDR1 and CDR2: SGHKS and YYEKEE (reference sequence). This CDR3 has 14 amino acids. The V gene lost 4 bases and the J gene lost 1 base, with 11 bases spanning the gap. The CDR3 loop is CASSRGRGQETQYF. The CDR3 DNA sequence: TGTGCCAGCAGCCGGGGCAGGGGCCAAGAGACCCAGTACTTC.

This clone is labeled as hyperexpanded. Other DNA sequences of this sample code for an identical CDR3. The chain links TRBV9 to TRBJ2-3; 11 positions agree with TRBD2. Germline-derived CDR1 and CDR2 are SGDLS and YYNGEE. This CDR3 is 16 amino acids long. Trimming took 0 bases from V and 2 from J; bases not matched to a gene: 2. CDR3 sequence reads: CASSVVGLAATDTQYF. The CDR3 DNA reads TGTGCCAGCAGCGTAGTGGGACTAGCGGCCACAGATACGCAGTATTTT.

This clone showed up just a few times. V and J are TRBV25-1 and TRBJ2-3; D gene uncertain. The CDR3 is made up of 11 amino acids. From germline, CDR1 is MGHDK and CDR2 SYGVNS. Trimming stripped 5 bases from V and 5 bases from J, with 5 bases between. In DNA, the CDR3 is TGTGCCAGCAGTTTCGGAGATACGCAGTATTTT. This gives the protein CASSFGDTQYF.

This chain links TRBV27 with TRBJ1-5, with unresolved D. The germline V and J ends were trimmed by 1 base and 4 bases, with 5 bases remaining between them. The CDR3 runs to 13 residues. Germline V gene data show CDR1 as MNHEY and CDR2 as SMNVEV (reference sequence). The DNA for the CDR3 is TGTGCCAGCAGTTTATTCCGTAATCAGCCCCAGCATTTT. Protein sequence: CASSLFRNQPQHF.

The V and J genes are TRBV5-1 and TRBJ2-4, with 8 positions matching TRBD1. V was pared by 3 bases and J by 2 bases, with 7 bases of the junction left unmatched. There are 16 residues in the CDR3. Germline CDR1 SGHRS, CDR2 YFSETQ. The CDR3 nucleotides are TGCGCCAGCAGCTCGACAGGGGACGGGACCAAAAACATTCAGTACTTC. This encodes CASSSTGDGTKNIQYF.

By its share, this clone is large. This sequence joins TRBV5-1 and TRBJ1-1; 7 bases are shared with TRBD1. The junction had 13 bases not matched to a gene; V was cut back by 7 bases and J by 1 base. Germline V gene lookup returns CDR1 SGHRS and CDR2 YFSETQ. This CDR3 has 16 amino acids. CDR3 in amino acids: CASSPPQGVGNTEAFF. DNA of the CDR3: TGCGCCAGCTCTCCTCCTCAGGGGGTGGGGAACACTGAAGCTTTCTTT.

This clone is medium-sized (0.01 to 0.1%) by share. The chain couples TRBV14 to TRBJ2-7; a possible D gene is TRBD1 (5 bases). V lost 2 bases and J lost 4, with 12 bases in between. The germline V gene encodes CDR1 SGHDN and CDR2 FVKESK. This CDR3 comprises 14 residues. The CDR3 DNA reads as TGTGCCAGCAGCCAACAGGGCTTGGGTTACGAGCAGTACTTC. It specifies CASSQQGLGYEQYF.

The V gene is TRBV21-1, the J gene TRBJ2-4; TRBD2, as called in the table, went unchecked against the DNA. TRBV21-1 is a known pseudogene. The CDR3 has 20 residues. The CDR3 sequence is CASSARRGLAGDLAKNIQYF. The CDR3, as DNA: TGTGCCAGCAGCGCCCGGCGAGGACTAGCGGGAGACCTAGCCAAAAACATTCAGTACTTC.

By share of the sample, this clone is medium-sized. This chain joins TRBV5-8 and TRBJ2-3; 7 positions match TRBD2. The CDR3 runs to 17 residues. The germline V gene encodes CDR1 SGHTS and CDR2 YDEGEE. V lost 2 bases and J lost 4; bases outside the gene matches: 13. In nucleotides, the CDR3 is TGTGCCAGCAGCTTAAGTCCGCCTAGCGGTGGGGCAGATACGCAGTATTTT. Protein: CASSLSPPSGGADTQYF. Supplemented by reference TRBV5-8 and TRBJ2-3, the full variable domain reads EAGVTQSPTHLIKTRGQQATLRCSPISGHTSVYWYQQALGLGLQFLLWYDEGEERNRGNFPPRFSGRQFPNYSSELNVNALELEDSALYLCASSLSPPSGGADTQYFGPGTRLTVL.

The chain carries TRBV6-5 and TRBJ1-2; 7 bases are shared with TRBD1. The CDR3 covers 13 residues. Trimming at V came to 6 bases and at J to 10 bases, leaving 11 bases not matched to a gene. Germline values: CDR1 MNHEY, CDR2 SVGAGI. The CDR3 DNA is TGTGCCAGCAGGGGGACAGCTAACTATAACTACACCTTC. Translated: CASRGTANYNYTF.

The CDR3, as DNA: TGTGCCAGCAGCCCCGGCCCCTACAATGAGCAGTTCTTC. Its protein product is CASSPGPYNEQFF. The V call is TRBV5-6, the J call TRBJ2-1; D unclear. CDR1 is SGHDT and CDR2 is YYEEEE in the germline V gene. CDR3 size: 13 residues. Trimming pared 4 bases from V and 2 bases from J, leaving 7 bases between. Based on the CDR3 plus reference TRBV5-6 and TRBJ2-1, the full variable domain is DAGVTQSPTHLIKTRGQQVTLRCSPKSGHDTVSWYQQALGQGPQFIFQYYEEEERQRGNFPDRFSGHQFPNYSSELNVNALLLGDSALYLCASSPGPYNEQFFGPGTRLTVL.

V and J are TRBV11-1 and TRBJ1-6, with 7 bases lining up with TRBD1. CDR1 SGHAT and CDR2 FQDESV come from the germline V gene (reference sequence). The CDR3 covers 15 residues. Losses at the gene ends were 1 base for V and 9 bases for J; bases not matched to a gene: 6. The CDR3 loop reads CASSLGWTGSSPLHF. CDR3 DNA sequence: TGTGCCAGCAGCTTAGGGTGGACAGGCAGTTCACCCCTCCACTTT. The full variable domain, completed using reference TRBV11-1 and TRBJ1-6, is EAEVAQSPRYKITEKSQAVAFWCDPISGHATLYWYRQILGQGPELLVQFQDESVVDDSQLPKDRFSAERLKGVDSTLKIQPAELGDSAMYLCASSLGWTGSSPLHFGNGTRLTVT.

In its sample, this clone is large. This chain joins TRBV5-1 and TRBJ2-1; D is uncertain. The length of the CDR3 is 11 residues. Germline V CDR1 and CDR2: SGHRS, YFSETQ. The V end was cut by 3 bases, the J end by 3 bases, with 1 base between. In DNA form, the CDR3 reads TGCGCCAGCAGCTACTACAATGAGCAGTTCTTC. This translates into CASSYYNEQFF.

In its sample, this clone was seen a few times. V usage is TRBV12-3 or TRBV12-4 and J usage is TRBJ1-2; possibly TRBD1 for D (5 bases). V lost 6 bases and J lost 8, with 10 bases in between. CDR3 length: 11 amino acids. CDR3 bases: TGTGCCAGCAGACTACGGGGGGGCTACACCTTC. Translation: CASRLRGGYTF.

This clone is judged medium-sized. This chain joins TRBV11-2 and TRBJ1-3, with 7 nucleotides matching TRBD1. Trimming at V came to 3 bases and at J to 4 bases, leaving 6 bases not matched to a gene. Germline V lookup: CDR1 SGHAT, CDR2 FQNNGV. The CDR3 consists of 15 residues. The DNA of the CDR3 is TGTGCCAGCAGCTTGGGGGGACAGCCCGGAAACACCATATATTTT. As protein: CASSLGGQPGNTIYF. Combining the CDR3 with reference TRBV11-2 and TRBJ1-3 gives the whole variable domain EAGVAQSPRYKIIEKRQSVAFWCNPISGHATLYWYQQILGQGPKLLIQFQNNGVVDDSQLPKDRFSAERLKGVDSTLKIQPAKLEDSAVYLCASSLGGQPGNTIYFGEGSWLTVV.

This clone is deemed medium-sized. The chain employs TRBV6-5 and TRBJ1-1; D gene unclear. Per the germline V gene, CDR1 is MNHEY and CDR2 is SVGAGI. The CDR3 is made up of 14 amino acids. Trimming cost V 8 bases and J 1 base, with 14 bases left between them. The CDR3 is CASRGSGSNTEAFF. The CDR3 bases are TGTGCCAGCCGGGGTTCGGGGTCGAACACTGAAGCTTTCTTT.